Sequencing of this T cell receptor (beta chain) was carried out in a study of T cells in Graves' hyperthyroidism and ophthalmopathy. Findings and limits, study-wide: Ophthalmopathy got predicted by the model a median roughly 6.1 months before its onset.

Amplification targeted TCR beta CDR3 regions from RNA transcripts. The HTBI primer set was used in a first-round RT-PCR of the TCR CDR3. TCRdb redid the calling of the multiplex PCR reads with MiXCR, one entry per CDR3 protein. The profile shows around 300,000 distinct CDR3 sequences, roughly 13% of them singletons. The CDR3 length is 16 residues. Germline CDR1 and CDR2: MNHNS and SASEGT. V lost 7 bases and J 4 bases, leaving 19 bases between the germline ends. Diagnoses were made from clinical symptoms, serum measures (thyroxine and TRAb), thyroid ultrasound and orbital computed tomography. This clonotype was seen only a few times. Its target is not known.

The chain recombines TRBV6-1 with TRBJ2-2; D may correspond to TRBD1 or TRBD2 (5 bases each). The sequencing sample was made of blood. The TCR was taken from a middle-aged woman with Graves' ophthalmopathy. In nucleotides, the CDR3 is TGTGCCAGCACCAAACCCTCCGGGACGATCACCGGGGAGCTGTTTTTT. Its protein is CASTKPSGTITGELFF.